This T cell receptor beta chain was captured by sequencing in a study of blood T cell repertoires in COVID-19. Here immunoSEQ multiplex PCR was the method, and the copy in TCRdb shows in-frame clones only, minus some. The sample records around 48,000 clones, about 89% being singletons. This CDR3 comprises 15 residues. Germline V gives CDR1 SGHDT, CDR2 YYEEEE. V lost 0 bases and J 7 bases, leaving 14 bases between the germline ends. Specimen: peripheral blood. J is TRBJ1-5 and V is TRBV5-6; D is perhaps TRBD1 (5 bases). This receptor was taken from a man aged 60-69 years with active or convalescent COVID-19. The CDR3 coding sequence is TGTGCCAGCAGCTTGGCTGGCAGGGTAGGACAGCCCCAGCATTTT. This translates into CASSLAGRVGQPQHF.